The text below deals with one T cell receptor beta chain. The antigen remains unidentified. The data were taken from a study of T cell responses to AZD1222 COVID-19 vaccine. Across the whole study: Both about-4-week and about-12-week second-dose recipients were combined.

Some clones are missing from TCRdb's copy, which holds only in-frame ones; the method was immunoSEQ multiplex PCR. The repertoire has 180,000 or so clones, about 86% of them found once; the top ten carry more than 7%. Germline CDR1 and CDR2: MNHEY and SVGEGT. The CDR3 loop spans 15 amino acids. The V end was cut by 4 bases, the J end by 6 bases, with 18 bases between. Points from the study as a whole: Compared with day 0, the breadth and depth of the Spike-specific TCR repertoire rose significantly after two doses of AZD1222. Donors skewed white British and female; clonal diversity was possibly underestimated.

The clonotype comes from an adult in good health. The sample here was peripheral blood, taken on day 0 of AZD1222 vaccination. V is TRBV6-2 or TRBV6-3 and J is TRBJ1-1, with D possibly TRBD1 on 6 matching bases. CDR3 loop: CASSFGPSGGPEAFF. The CDR3 DNA follows: TGTGCCAGCAGTTTTGGTCCCTCCGGGGGGCCTGAAGCTTTCTTT.